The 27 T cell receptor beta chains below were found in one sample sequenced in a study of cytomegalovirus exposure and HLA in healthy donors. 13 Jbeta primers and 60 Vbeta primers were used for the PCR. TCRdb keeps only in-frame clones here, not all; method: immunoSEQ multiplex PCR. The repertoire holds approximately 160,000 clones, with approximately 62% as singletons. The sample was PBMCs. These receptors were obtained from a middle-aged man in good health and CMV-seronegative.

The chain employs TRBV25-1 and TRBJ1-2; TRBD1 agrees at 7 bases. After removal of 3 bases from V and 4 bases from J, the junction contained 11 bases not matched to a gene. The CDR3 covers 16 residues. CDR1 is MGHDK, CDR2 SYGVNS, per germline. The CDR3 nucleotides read TGTGCCAGCAGTGATTCCGGAACAGGGGAGGTCTATGGCTACACCTTC. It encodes CASSDSGTGEVYGYTF.

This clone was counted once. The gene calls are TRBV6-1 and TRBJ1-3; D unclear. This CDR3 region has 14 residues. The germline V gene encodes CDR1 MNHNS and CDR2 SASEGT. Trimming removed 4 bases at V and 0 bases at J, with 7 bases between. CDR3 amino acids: CASSGGYSGNTIYF. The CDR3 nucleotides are TGTGCCAGCAGTGGCGGGTACTCTGGAAACACCATATATTTT.

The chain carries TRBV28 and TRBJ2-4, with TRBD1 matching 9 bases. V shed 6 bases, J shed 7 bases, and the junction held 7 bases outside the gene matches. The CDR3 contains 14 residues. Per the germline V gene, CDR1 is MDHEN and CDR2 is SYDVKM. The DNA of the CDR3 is TGTGCCAGCAGACGGGGGACAGGGAGGAACATTCAGTACTTC. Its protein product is CASRRGTGRNIQYF.

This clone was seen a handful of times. As DNA, the CDR3 is TGTGCCAGCATCCCAACACAGGGGGCGCGGAACGAGCAGTACTTC. Amino acids: CASIPTQGARNEQYF. The chain uses TRBV6-5 and TRBJ2-7, with TRBD1 identical over 9 bases. J gave up 5 bases and V 7 bases, and 12 bases lay outside the gene matches. Per germline, CDR1 MNHEY and CDR2 SVGAGI. There are 15 residues in the CDR3.

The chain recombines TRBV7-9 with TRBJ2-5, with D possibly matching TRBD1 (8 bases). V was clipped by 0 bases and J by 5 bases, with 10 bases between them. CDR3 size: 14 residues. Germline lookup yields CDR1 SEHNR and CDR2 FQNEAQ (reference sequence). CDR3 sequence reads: CASSLAQGGETQYF. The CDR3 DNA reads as TGTGCCAGCAGCTTAGCACAGGGGGGGGAGACCCAGTACTTC.

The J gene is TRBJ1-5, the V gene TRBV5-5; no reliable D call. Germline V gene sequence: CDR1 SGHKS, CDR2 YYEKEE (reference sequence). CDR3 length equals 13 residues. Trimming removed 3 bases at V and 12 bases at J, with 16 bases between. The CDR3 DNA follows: TGTGCCAGCAGCTCGTCCCTTCGCGAGTTCCAGCATTTT. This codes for CASSSSLREFQHF.

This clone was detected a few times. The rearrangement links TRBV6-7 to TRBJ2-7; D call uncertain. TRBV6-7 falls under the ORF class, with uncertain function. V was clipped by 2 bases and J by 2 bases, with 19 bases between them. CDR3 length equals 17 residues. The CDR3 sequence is CASSYVEPQVEAYEQYF. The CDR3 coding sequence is TGTGCCAGCAGTTACGTCGAACCCCAGGTGGAAGCCTACGAGCAGTACTTC.

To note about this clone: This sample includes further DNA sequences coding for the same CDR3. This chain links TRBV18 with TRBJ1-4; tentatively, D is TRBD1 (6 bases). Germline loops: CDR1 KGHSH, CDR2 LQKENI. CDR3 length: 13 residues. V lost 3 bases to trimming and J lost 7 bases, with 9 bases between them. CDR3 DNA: TGTGCCAGCTCACCGGGACAAGGTGAAAAACTGTTTTTT. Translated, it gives CASSPGQGEKLFF. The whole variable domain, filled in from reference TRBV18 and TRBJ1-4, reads NAGVMQNPRHLVRRRGQEARLRCSPMKGHSHVYWYRQLPEEGLKFMVYLQKENIIDESGMPKERFSAEFPKEGPSILRIQQVVRGDSAAYFCASSPGQGEKLFFGSGTQLSVL.

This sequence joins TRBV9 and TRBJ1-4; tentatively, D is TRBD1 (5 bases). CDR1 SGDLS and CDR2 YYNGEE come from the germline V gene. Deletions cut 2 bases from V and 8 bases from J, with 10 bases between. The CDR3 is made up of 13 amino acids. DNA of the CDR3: TGTGCCAGCAGCGTCCAGGCAGGGGAAAAACTGTTTTTT. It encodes CASSVQAGEKLFF.

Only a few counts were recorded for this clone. CDR3 protein: CASSRGSKETQYF. CDR3 bases: TGTGCCAGCAGCCGGGGGTCTAAAGAGACCCAGTACTTC. J is TRBJ2-5 and V is TRBV6-5, with a possible D match to TRBD2 (6 bases). This CDR3 comprises 13 residues. Trimming left V 6 bases short and J 3 bases short, with 11 bases between. Germline assignment: CDR1 MNHEY and CDR2 SVGAGI.

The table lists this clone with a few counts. CDR3 sequence: CASSKVEVSTEAFF. CDR3 DNA sequence: TGTGCCAGCAGCAAAGTGGAGGTTAGCACTGAAGCTTTCTTT. V is TRBV21-1 and J is TRBJ1-1. TRBV21-1 is classified as a pseudogene. This CDR3 has 14 amino acids.

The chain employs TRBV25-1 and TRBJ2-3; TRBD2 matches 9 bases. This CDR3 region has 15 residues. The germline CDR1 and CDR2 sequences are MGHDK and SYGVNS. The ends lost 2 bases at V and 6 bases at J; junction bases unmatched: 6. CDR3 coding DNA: TGTGCCAGCAGTGAACAGCGGGGGGCGGGGGATACGCAGTATTTT. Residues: CASSEQRGAGDTQYF.

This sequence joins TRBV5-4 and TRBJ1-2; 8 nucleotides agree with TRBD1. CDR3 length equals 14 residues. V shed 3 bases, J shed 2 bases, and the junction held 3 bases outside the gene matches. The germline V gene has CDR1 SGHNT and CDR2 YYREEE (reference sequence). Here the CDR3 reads CASSSRTGNYGYTF. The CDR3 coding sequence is TGTGCCAGCAGCTCCAGGACAGGGAACTATGGCTACACCTTC.

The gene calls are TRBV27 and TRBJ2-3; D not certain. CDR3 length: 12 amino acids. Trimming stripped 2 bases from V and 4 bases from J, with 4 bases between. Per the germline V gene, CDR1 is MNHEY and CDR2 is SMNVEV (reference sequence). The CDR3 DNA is TGTGCCAGCAGTTTACAGGCAGATACGCAGTATTTT. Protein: CASSLQADTQYF.

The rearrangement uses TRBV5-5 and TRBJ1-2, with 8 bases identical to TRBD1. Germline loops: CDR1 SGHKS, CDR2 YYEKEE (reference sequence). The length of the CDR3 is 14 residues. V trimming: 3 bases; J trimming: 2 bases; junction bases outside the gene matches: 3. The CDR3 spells CASSSNRGNYGYTF. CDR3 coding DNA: TGTGCCAGCAGCTCTAACAGGGGGAACTATGGCTACACCTTC. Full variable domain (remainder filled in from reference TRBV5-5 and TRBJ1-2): DAGVTQSPTHLIKTRGQQVTLRCSPISGHKSVSWYQQVLGQGPQFIFQYYEKEERGRGNFPDRFSARQFPNYSSELNVNALLLGDSALYLCASSSNRGNYGYTFGSGTRLTVV.

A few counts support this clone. The CDR3 sequence is CASSPRPSGGVEEQFF. CDR3 in DNA: TGTGCCAGCAGCCCCCGCCCTAGCGGGGGGGTTGAAGAGCAGTTCTTC. V usage is TRBV7-2 and J usage is TRBJ2-1, with 12 nucleotides matching TRBD2. The CDR3 runs 16 residues. V gave up 5 bases and J gave up 10 bases; unmatched junction bases: 12. Germline loops: CDR1 SGHTA, CDR2 FQGNSA.

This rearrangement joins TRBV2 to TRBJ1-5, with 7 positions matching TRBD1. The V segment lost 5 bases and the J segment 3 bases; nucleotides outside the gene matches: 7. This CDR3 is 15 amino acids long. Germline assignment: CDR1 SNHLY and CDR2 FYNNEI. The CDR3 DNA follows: TGTGCCAGCAGTCCGGGACAGAGCACCAATCAGCCCCAGCATTTT. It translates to CASSPGQSTNQPQHF.

Here the CDR3 reads CASSLTTVLNTEAFF. CDR3 nucleotide sequence: TGCGCCAGCAGCTTGACCACAGTTCTGAACACTGAAGCTTTCTTT. This sequence joins TRBV5-1 and TRBJ1-1; no firm D call. The germline CDR1 and CDR2 sequences are SGHRS and YFSETQ. This CDR3 spans 15 amino acids. The V end lost 1 base, the J end lost 0 bases, and 10 bases lay between the germline ends.

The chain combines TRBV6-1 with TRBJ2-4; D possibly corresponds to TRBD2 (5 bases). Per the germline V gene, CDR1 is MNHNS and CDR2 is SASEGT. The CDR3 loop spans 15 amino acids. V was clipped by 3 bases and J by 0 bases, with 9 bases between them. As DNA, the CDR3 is TGTGCCAGCAGTGACAGCGGACTAGCCAAAAACATTCAGTACTTC. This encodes CASSDSGLAKNIQYF.

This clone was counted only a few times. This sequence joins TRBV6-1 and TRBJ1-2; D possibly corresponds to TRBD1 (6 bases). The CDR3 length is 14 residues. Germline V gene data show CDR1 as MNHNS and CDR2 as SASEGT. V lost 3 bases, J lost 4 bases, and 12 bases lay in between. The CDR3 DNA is TGTGCCAGCAGTGATTGGGGGCCACCCTATGGCTACACCTTC. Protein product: CASSDWGPPYGYTF.

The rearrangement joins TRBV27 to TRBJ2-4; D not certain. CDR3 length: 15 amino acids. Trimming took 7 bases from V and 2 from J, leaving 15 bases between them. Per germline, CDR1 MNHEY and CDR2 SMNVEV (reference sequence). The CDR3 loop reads CASTPNTGTKNIQYF. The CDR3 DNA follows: TGTGCCAGCACCCCGAATACTGGTACCAAAAACATTCAGTACTTC.

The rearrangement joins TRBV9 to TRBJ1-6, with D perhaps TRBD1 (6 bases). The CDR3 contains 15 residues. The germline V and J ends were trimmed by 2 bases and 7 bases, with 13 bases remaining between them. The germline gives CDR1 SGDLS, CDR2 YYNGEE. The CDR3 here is CASSVSGTPNSPLHF. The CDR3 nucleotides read TGTGCCAGCAGCGTTTCCGGGACACCAAATTCACCCCTCCACTTT.

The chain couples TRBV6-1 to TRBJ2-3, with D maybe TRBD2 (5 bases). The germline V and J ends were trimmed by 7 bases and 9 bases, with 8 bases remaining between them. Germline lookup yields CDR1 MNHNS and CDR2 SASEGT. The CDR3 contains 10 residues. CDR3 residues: CASKRETQYF. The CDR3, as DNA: TGTGCCAGCAAGAGGGAGACGCAGTATTTT.

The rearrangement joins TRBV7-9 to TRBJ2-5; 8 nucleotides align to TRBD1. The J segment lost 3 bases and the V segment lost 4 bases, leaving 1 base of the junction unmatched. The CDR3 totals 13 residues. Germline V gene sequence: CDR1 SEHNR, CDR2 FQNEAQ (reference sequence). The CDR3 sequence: CASSSDREETQYF. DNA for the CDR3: TGTGCCAGCAGCTCGGACAGGGAAGAGACCCAGTACTTC.

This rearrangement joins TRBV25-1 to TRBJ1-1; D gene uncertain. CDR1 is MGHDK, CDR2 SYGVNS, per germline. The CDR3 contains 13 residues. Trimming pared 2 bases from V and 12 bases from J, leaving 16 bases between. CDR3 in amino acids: CASSEPDIRLSFF. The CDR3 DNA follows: TGTGCCAGCAGTGAACCAGACATAAGATTATCTTTCTTT. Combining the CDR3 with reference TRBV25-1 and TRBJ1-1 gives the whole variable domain EADIYQTPRYLVIGTGKKITLECSQTMGHDKMYWYQQDPGMELHLIHYSYGVNSTEKGDLSSESTVSRIRTEHFPLTLESARPSHTSQYLCASSEPDIRLSFFGQGTRLTVV.

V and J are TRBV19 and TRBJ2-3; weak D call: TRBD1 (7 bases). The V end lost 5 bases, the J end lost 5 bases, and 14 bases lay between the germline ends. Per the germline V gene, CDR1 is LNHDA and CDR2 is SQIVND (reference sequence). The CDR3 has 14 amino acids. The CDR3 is CASSQGGSGDTQYF. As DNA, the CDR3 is TGTGCCAGTAGTCAGGGGGGCTCCGGAGATACGCAGTATTTT.

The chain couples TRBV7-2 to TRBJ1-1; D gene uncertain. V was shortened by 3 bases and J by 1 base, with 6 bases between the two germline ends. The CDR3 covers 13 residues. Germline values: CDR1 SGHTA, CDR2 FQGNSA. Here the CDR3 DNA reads TGTGCCAGCAGCTTGGTGCGGAACACTGAAGCTTTCTTT. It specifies CASSLVRNTEAFF.